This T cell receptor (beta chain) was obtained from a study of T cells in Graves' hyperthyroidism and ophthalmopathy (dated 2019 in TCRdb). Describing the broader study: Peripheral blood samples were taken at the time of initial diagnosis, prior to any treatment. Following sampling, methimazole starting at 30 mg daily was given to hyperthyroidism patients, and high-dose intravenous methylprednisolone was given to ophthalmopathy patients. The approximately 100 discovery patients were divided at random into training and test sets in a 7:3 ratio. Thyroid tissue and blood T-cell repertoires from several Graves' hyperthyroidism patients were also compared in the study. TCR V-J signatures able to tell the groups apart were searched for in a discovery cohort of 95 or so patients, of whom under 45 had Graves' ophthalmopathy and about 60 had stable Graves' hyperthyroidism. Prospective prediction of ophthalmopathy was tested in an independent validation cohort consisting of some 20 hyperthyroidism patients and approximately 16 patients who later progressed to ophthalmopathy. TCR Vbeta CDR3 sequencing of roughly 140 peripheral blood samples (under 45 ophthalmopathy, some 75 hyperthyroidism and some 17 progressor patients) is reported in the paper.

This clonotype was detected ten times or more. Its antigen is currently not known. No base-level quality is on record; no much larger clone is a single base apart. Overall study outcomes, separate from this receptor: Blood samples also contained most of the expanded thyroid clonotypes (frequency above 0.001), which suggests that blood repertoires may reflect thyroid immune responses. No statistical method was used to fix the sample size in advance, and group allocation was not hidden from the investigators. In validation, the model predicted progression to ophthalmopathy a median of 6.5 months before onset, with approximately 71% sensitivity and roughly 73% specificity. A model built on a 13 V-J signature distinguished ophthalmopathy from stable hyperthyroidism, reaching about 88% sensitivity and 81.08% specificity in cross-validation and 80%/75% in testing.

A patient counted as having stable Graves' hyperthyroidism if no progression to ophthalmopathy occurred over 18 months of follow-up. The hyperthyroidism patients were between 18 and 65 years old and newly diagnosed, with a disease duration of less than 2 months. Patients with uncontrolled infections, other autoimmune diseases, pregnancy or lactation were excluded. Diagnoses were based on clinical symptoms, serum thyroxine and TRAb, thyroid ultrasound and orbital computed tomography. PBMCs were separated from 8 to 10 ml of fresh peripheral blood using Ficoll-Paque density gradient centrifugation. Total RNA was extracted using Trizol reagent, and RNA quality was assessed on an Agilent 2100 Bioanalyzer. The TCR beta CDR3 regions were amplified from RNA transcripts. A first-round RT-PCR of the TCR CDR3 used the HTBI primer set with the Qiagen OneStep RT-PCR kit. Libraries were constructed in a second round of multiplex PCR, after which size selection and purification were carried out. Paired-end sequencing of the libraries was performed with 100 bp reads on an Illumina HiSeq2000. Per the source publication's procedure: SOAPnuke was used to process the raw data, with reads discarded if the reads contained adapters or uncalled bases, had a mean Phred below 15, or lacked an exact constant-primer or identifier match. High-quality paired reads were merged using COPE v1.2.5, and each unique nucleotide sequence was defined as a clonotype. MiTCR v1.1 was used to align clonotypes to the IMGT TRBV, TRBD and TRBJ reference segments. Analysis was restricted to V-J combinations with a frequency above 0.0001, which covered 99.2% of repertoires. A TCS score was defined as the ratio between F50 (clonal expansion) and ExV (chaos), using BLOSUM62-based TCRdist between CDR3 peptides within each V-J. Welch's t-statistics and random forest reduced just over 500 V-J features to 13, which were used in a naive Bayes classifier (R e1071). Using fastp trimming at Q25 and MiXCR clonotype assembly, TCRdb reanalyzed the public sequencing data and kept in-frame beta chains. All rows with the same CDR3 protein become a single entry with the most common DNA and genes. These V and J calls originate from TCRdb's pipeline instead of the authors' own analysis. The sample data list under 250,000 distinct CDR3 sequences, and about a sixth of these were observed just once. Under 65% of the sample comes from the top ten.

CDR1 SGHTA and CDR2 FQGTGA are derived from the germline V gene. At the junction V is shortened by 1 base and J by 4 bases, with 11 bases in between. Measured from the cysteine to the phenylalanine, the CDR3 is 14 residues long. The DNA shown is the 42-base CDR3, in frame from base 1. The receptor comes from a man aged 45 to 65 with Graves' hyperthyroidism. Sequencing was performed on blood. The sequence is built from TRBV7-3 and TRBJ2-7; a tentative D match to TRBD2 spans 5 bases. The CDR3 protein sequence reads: CASSLNGVRYEQYF. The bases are TGTGCCAGCAGCTTAAACGGGGTGAGATACGAGCAGTACTTC. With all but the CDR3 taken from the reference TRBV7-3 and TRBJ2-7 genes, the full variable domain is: GAGVSQTPSNKVTEKGKYVELRCDPISGHTALYWYRQSLGQGPEFLIYFQGTGAADDSGLPNDRFFAVRPEGSVSTLKIQRTERGDSAVYLCASSLNGVRYEQYFGPGTRLTVT.